Listed below are T cell receptor beta chains from one sample, sequenced in a study of CD8+CD57+ T cells in acquired aplastic anemia. One entry per CDR3 protein results from TCRdb running MiXCR on the reads. The sample holds tens of thousands of distinct CDR3 sequences, more than 75% seen once. The specimen was sorted CD4+, CD8+, or CD8+CD57+ T cells (not recorded which) from PBMCs. The receptor set was obtained from a human donor in good health, serving as a control. Both conserved end residues are part of each CDR3. Fields, in order: J gene, V gene, D gene, clone size, CDR3 DNA, CDR3 protein. The D gene is left open where the match is weak. Clone size appears in some rows only: once, few, many, or a class for an expanded clone.

j_gene: TRBJ1-2
v_gene: TRBV20-1
d_gene: NA
abundance: NA
CDR3nt: TGCAGTGCTAGAGTTCTTGGGGCCTTAGCTAACTATGGCTACACCTTC
CDR3aa: CSARVLGALANYGYTF

j_gene: TRBJ1-5
v_gene: TRBV2
d_gene: NA
abundance: once
CDR3nt: TGTGCCAGCAGGCAGGGATTGGGCACTACACGGCCCCAGCATTTT
CDR3aa: CASRQGLGTTRPQHF

j_gene: TRBJ1-6
v_gene: TRBV25-1
d_gene: NA
abundance: few
CDR3nt: TGTGCCAGCGCTGACACAGGGTTCAATTCACCCCTCCACTTT
CDR3aa: CASADTGFNSPLHF

j_gene: TRBJ2-3
v_gene: TRBV7-3
d_gene: TRBD2
abundance: NA
CDR3nt: TGTGCCAGCAGCTTCGGGACTAGCGGCACAGATACGCAGTATTTT
CDR3aa: CASSFGTSGTDTQYF

j_gene: TRBJ2-3
v_gene: TRBV4-1
d_gene: TRBD2
abundance: NA
CDR3nt: TGCGCCAGCAGCCAAGTGGGGACTAGCGGGGGAATAGATACGCAGTATTTT
CDR3aa: CASSQVGTSGGIDTQYF

j_gene: TRBJ1-5
v_gene: TRBV7-2
d_gene: NA
abundance: NA
CDR3nt: TGTGCCAGCAGCTTGCTGGGTAACGGCAATCAGCCCCAGCATTTT
CDR3aa: CASSLLGNGNQPQHF

j_gene: TRBJ1-4
v_gene: TRBV29-1
d_gene: NA
abundance: NA
CDR3nt: TGCAGCGTTGAAGGTCGGGCAACTAATGAAAAACTGTTTTTT
CDR3aa: CSVEGRATNEKLFF

j_gene: TRBJ1-2
v_gene: TRBV20-1
d_gene: TRBD1
abundance: NA
CDR3nt: TGCAGTGCTAGAGATTCGGTCAAGGGGGCCGCTGGCTACACCTTC
CDR3aa: CSARDSVKGAAGYTF

j_gene: TRBJ2-7
v_gene: TRBV13
d_gene: NA
abundance: NA
CDR3nt: TGTGCCAGCAGCTCAGGGGGAGCGGGGGTCCACGAGCAGTACTTC
CDR3aa: CASSSGGAGVHEQYF

j_gene: TRBJ1-5
v_gene: TRBV10-3
d_gene: NA
abundance: few
CDR3nt: TGTGCCATCAGCGCCAGGGATCAGCCCCAGCATTTT
CDR3aa: CAISARDQPQHF

j_gene: TRBJ1-1
v_gene: TRBV2
d_gene: NA
abundance: NA
CDR3nt: TGTGCCAGCAGTGAACCAAGGGACGTACGGGCTTTCTTT
CDR3aa: CASSEPRDVRAFF

j_gene: TRBJ2-5
v_gene: TRBV5-5
d_gene: NA
abundance: many
CDR3nt: TGTGCCAGCAGCCATGAGGGGGGGCAAGAGACCCAGTACTTC
CDR3aa: CASSHEGGQETQYF

j_gene: TRBJ2-2
v_gene: TRBV7-7
d_gene: NA
abundance: NA
CDR3nt: TGTGCCAGCAGCTTAGCCGGGACACTGCGTCCGAACACCGGGGAGCTGTTTTTT
CDR3aa: CASSLAGTLRPNTGELFF

j_gene: TRBJ1-6
v_gene: TRBV2
d_gene: NA
abundance: NA
CDR3nt: TGTGCCAGCAGTAAACACGACAGTAATAATTCACCCCTCCACTTT
CDR3aa: CASSKHDSNNSPLHF

j_gene: TRBJ2-6
v_gene: TRBV7-9
d_gene: NA
abundance: NA
CDR3nt: TGTGCCGGCAGCTCGACGGACTCTGGGGCCAACGTCCTGACTTTC
CDR3aa: CAGSSTDSGANVLTF

j_gene: TRBJ2-1
v_gene: TRBV7-7
d_gene: TRBD1
abundance: medium-sized
CDR3nt: TGTGCCAGCAGCATCGACAGGGATAGCTCCTACAATGAGCAGTTCTTC
CDR3aa: CASSIDRDSSYNEQFF

j_gene: TRBJ1-6
v_gene: TRBV4-1
d_gene: NA
abundance: NA
CDR3nt: TGCGCCAGCAGCCCCCAGGGGCTCACCCTCCACTTT
CDR3aa: CASSPQGLTLHF

j_gene: TRBJ1-3
v_gene: TRBV11-1
d_gene: TRBD1
abundance: NA
CDR3nt: TGTGCCAGCAGCTACGTACCGACAGGGGCTGGAAACACCATATATTTT
CDR3aa: CASSYVPTGAGNTIYF

j_gene: TRBJ2-3
v_gene: TRBV2
d_gene: TRBD2
abundance: NA
CDR3nt: TGTGCCAGCAGACGACTAGCGGGGGGCACAGATACGCAGTATTTT
CDR3aa: CASRRLAGGTDTQYF

j_gene: TRBJ1-4
v_gene: TRBV10-2
d_gene: NA
abundance: few
CDR3nt: TGCGCCAGCAGGATCGGAACTAATGAAAAACTGTTTTTT
CDR3aa: CASRIGTNEKLFF

j_gene: TRBJ2-7
v_gene: TRBV20-1
d_gene: NA
abundance: NA
CDR3nt: TGCAGTGCTAGCCCAGGCTATACCTCCTACGAGCAGTACTTC
CDR3aa: CSASPGYTSYEQYF

j_gene: TRBJ2-5
v_gene: TRBV6-2/TRBV6-3
d_gene: NA
abundance: many
CDR3nt: TGTGCCAGCAGTTACGGGGAAGGGGACCGAGAGACCCAGTACTTC
CDR3aa: CASSYGEGDRETQYF

j_gene: TRBJ1-1
v_gene: TRBV14
d_gene: NA
abundance: once
CDR3nt: TGTGCCAGCAGCTACCGGGGCACTGAAGCTTTCTTT
CDR3aa: CASSYRGTEAFF

j_gene: TRBJ2-1
v_gene: TRBV5-1
d_gene: NA
abundance: NA
CDR3nt: TGCGCCAGCAGCTTGGGAGGGAAACCCTACAATGAGCAGTTCTTC
CDR3aa: CASSLGGKPYNEQFF

j_gene: TRBJ2-3
v_gene: TRBV5-1
d_gene: TRBD2
abundance: few
CDR3nt: TGCGCCAGCAGCTCACACGGGACTAGCGGAGATACGCAGTATTTT
CDR3aa: CASSSHGTSGDTQYF

j_gene: TRBJ1-2
v_gene: TRBV19
d_gene: TRBD1
abundance: NA
CDR3nt: TGTGCCAGTAGTGCCAACAGGGGGCTTACCTATGGCTACACCTTC
CDR3aa: CASSANRGLTYGYTF

j_gene: TRBJ1-3
v_gene: TRBV7-2
d_gene: NA
abundance: NA
CDR3nt: TGTGCCAGCAGCTCCGAGGCTGGAAACACCATATATTTT
CDR3aa: CASSSEAGNTIYF

j_gene: TRBJ2-7
v_gene: TRBV7-3
d_gene: NA
abundance: NA
CDR3nt: TGTGCCAGCAGGCAGGGGACTCAGTACGAGCAGTACTTC
CDR3aa: CASRQGTQYEQYF

j_gene: TRBJ1-1
v_gene: TRBV29-1
d_gene: NA
abundance: once
CDR3nt: TGCAGCGGGGCGGGGGACACTGAAGCTTTCTTT
CDR3aa: CSGAGDTEAFF

j_gene: TRBJ2-3
v_gene: TRBV7-7
d_gene: NA
abundance: once
CDR3nt: TGTGCTAGCAGCTTAGGCGGGGCAGGTACGCAGTATTTT
CDR3aa: CASSLGGAGTQYF

j_gene: TRBJ2-5
v_gene: TRBV7-9
d_gene: TRBD2
abundance: NA
CDR3nt: TGTGCCAGCGGGAATAGCGGGTGGGAGACCCAGTACTTC
CDR3aa: CASGNSGWETQYF

j_gene: TRBJ2-3
v_gene: TRBV7-9
d_gene: NA
abundance: few
CDR3nt: TGTGCCAGCAGCCCGCGGGGTCCAGATACGCAGTATTTT
CDR3aa: CASSPRGPDTQYF

j_gene: TRBJ1-4
v_gene: TRBV20-1
d_gene: NA
abundance: NA
CDR3nt: TGCAGTGCAGAAACAGCCTCTAATGAAAAACTGTTTTTT
CDR3aa: CSAETASNEKLFF

j_gene: TRBJ2-5
v_gene: TRBV12-3/TRBV12-4
d_gene: NA
abundance: NA
CDR3nt: TGTGCCAGCAGCCTGACAGGATTCCTCCAAGAGACCCAGTACTTC
CDR3aa: CASSLTGFLQETQYF

j_gene: TRBJ2-7
v_gene: TRBV24-1
d_gene: NA
abundance: NA
CDR3nt: TGTGCCACCAGTGAAACAGGAATCAACGAGCAGTACTTC
CDR3aa: CATSETGINEQYF

j_gene: TRBJ2-3
v_gene: TRBV20-1
d_gene: NA
abundance: NA
CDR3nt: TGCAGTGCAAAACGGAACCTCGGGAGCACAGATACGCAGTATTTT
CDR3aa: CSAKRNLGSTDTQYF

j_gene: TRBJ2-7
v_gene: TRBV19
d_gene: NA
abundance: few
CDR3nt: TGTGCCAGTAGTATCTGGGCAGGGGAGTCCTACGAGCAGTACTTC
CDR3aa: CASSIWAGESYEQYF

j_gene: TRBJ1-2
v_gene: TRBV20-1
d_gene: TRBD1
abundance: NA
CDR3nt: TGCTCGATTACAGGGGGTGACTATGGCTACACCTTC
CDR3aa: CSITGGDYGYTF